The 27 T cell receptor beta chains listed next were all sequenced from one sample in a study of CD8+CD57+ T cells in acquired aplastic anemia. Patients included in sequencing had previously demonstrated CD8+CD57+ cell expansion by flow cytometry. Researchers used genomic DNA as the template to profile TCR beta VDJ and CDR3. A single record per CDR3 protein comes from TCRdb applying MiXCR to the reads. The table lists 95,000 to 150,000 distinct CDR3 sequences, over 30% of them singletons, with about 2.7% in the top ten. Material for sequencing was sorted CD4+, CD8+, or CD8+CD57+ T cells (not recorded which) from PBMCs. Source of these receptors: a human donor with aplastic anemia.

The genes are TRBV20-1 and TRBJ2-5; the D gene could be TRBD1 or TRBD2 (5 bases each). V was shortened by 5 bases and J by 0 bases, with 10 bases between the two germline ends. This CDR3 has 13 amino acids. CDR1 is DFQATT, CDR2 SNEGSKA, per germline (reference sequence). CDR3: CSAPPGHQETQYF. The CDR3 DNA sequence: TGCAGTGCTCCTCCGGGACACCAAGAGACCCAGTACTTC.

The DNA of the CDR3 is TGTGCCAGCAGCTTCGGGACAAGGGCTAACTATGGCTACACCTTC. Amino acids: CASSFGTRANYGYTF. This chain joins TRBV7-9 and TRBJ1-2; TRBD1 is a possible D gene (6 bases). Germline CDR1 reads SEHNR; CDR2 reads FQNEAQ (reference sequence). Trimming took 3 bases from V and 0 from J, leaving 11 bases between them. The length of the CDR3 is 15 residues.

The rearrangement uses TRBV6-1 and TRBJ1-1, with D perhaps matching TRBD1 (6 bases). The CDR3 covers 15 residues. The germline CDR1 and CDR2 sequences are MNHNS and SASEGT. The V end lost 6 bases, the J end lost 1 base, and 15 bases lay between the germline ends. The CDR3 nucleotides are TGTGCCAGCAGACCTCGGACAGATTCGAACACTGAAGCTTTCTTT. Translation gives CASRPRTDSNTEAFF.

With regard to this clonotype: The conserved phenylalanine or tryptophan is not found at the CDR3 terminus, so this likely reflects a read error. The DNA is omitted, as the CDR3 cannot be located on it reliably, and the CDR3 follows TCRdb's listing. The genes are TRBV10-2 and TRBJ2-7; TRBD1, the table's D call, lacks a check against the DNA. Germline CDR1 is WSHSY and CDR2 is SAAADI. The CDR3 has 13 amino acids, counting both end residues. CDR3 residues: CASSSGSRDSKYS.

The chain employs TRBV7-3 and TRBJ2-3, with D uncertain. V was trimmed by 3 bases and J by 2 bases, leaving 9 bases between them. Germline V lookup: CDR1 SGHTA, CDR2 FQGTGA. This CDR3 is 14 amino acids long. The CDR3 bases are TGTGCCAGCAGCTTGTCTCCCCTCACAGATACGCAGTATTTT. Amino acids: CASSLSPLTDTQYF.

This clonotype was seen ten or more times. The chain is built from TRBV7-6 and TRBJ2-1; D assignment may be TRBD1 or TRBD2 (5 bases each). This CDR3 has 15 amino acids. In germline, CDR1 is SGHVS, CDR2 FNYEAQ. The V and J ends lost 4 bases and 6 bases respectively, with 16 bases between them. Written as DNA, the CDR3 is TGTGCCAGCAGCTACGGGACCCTGCCAGGCAATGAGCAGTTCTTC. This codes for CASSYGTLPGNEQFF.

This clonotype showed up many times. The CDR3 here is CAISQTRSHEQFF. The CDR3 region has the DNA TGTGCCATCAGTCAGACTAGGTCCCATGAGCAGTTCTTC. This chain connects TRBV10-3 to TRBJ2-1; maybe TRBD2 (6 bases). The V gene lost 5 bases and the J gene lost 8 bases, with 13 bases spanning the gap. The germline V gene has CDR1 ENHRY and CDR2 SYGVKD. This CDR3 comprises 13 residues.

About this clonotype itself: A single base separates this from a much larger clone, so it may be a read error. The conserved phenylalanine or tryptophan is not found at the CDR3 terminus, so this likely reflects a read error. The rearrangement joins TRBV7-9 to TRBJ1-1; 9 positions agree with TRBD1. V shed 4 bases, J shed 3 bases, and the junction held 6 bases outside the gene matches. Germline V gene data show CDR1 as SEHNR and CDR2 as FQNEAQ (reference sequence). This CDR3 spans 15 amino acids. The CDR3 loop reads CASSSTTGGHTEAFL. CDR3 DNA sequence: TGTGCCAGCAGCTCTACGACAGGGGGACACACTGAAGCTTTCCTT.

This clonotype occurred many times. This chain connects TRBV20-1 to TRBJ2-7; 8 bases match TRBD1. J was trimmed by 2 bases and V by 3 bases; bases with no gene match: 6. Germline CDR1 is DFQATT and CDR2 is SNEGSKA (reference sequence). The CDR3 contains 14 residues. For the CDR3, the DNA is TGCAGTGCTAGCCGGGACAGGCAACCCTACGAGCAGTACTTC. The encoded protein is CSASRDRQPYEQYF.

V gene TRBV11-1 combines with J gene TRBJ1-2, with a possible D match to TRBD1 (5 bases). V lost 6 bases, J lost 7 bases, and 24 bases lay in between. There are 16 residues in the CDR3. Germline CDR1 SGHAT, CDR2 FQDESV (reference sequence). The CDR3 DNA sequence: TGTGCCAGCAGTCTGACAGTTCTCGTCGCGTCTGGTGGCTACACCTTC. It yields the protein CASSLTVLVASGGYTF.

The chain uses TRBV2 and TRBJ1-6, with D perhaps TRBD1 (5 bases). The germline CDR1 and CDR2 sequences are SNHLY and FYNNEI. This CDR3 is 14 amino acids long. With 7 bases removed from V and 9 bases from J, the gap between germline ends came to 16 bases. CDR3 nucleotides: TGTGCCAGCATGCGGGACCGTCTGAGTTCACCCCTCCACTTT. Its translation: CASMRDRLSSPLHF.

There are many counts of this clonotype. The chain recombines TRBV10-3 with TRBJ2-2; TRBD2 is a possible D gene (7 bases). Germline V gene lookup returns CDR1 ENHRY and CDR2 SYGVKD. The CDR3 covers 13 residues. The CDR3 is CASGGGEVRELFF. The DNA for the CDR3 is TGTGCTTCTGGAGGGGGGGAAGTACGGGAGCTGTTTTTT.

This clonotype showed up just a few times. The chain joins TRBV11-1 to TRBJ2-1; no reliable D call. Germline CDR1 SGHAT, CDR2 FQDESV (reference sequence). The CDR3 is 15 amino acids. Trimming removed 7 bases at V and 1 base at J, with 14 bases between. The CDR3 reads CASTSPIGSYNEQFF. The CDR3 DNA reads TGTGCCAGCACCTCCCCCATCGGGTCCTACAATGAGCAGTTCTTC.

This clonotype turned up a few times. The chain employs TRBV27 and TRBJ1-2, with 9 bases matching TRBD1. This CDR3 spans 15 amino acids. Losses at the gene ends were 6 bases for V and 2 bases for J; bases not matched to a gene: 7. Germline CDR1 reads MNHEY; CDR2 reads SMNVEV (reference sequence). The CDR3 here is CASRPTGGLNYGYTF. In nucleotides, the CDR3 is TGTGCCAGCAGACCCACAGGGGGCCTCAACTATGGCTACACCTTC.

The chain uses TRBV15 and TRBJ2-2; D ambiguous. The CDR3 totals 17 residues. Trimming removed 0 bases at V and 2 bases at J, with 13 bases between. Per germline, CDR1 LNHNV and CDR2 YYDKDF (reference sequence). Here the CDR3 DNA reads TGTGCCACCAGCAGAGATCCTGAGGTCAGCAACACCGGGGAGCTGTTTTTT. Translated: CATSRDPEVSNTGELFF.

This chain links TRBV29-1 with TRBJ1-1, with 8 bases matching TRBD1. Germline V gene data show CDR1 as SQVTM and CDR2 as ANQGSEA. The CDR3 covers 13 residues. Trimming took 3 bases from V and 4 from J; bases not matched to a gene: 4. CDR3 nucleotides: TGCAGCGTTGAGCGAACAGGGGGCACTGAAGCTTTCTTT. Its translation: CSVERTGGTEAFF. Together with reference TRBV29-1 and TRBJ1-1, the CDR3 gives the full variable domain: SAVISQKPSRDICQRGTSLTIQCQVDSQVTMMFWYRQQPGQSLTLIATANQGSEATYESGFVIDKFPISRPNLTFSTLTVSNMSPEDSSIYLCSVERTGGTEAFFGQGTRLTVV.

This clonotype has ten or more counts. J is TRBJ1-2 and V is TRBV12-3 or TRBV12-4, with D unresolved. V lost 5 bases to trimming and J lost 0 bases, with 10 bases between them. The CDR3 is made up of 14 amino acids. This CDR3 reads CASSARGPNYGYTF. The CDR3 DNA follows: TGTGCCAGCAGTGCGCGGGGTCCTAACTATGGCTACACCTTC.

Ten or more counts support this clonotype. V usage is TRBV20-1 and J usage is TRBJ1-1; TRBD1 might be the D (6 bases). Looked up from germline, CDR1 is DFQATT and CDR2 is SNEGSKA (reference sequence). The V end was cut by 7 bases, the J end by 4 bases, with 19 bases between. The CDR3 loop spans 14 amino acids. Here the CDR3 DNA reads TGCAGTGGAAACAGGGCGAGGGTGGGCACTGAAGCTTTCTTT. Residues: CSGNRARVGTEAFF.

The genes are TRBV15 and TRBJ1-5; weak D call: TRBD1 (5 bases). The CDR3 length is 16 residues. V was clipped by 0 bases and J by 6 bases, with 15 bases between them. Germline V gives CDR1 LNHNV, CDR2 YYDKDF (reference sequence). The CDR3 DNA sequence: TGTGCCACCAGCAGAGATCAGGGTAGTGTTGGTCAGCCCCAGCATTTT. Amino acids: CATSRDQGSVGQPQHF.

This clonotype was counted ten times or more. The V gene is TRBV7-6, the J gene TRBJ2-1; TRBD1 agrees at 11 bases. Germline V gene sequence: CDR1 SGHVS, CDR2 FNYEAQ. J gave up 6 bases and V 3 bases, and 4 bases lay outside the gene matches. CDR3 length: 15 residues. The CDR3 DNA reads TGTGCCAGCAGCTTGGCCGGGACAGGGGGCAATGAGCAGTTCTTC. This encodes CASSLAGTGGNEQFF.

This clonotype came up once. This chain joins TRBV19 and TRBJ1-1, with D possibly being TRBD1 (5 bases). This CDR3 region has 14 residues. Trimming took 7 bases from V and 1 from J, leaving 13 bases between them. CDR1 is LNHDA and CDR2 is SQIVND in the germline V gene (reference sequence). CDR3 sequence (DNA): TGTGCCAGTACCCCGGGGCAGGGGAACACTGAAGCTTTCTTT. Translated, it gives CASTPGQGNTEAFF. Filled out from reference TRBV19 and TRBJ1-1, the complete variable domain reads DGGITQSPKYLFRKEGQNVTLSCEQNLNHDAMYWYRQDPGQGLRLIYYSQIVNDFQKGDIAEGYSVSREKKESFPLTVTSAQKNPTAFYLCASTPGQGNTEAFFGQGTRLTVV.

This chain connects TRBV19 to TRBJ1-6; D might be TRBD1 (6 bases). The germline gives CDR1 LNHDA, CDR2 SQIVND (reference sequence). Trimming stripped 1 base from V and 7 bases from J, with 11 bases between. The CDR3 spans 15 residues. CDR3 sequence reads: CASSIGSRGNSPLHF. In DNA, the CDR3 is TGTGCCAGTAGTATAGGAAGCAGGGGCAATTCACCCCTCCACTTT.

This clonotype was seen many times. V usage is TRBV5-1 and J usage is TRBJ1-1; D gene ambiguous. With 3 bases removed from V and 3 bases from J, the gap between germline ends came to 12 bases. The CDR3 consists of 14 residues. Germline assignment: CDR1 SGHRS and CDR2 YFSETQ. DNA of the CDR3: TGCGCCAGCAGCTATCTCGAGTTAGACACTGAAGCTTTCTTT. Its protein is CASSYLELDTEAFF.

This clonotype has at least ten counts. This CDR3 reads CASSQDGTVNSPLHF. The CDR3 bases are TGCGCCAGCAGCCAAGATGGTACGGTAAATTCACCCCTCCACTTT. The genes are TRBV4-1 and TRBJ1-6; D unresolved. V lost 0 bases and J 7 bases, leaving 10 bases between the germline ends. This CDR3 spans 15 amino acids. Germline values: CDR1 MGHRA, CDR2 YSYEKL.

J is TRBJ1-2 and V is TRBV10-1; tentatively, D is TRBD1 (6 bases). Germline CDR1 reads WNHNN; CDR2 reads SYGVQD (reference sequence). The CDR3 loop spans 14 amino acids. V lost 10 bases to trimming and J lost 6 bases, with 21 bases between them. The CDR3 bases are TGCGCCATCTCTCTATTATGGGGGGCGCATGGCTACACCTTC. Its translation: CAISLLWGAHGYTF.

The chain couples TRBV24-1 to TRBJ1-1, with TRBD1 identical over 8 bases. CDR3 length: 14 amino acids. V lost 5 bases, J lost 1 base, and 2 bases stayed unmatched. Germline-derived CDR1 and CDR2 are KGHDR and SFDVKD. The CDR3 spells CATSGTGQNTEAFF. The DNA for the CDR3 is TGTGCCACCAGTGGGACAGGGCAGAACACTGAAGCTTTCTTT.

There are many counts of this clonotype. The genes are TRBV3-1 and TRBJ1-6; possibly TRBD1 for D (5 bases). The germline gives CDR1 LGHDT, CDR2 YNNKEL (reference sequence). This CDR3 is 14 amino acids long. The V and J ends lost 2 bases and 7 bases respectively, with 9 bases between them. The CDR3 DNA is TGTGCCAGCAGCCAAAATGAGGGGAATTCACCCCTCCACTTT. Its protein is CASSQNEGNSPLHF.